Listed below are T cell receptor beta chains from one sample, sequenced in a study of neurological immune-mediated disorders. Each CDR3 protein gets one entry after TCRdb re-called the 5' RACE reads with MiXCR. This table has 55,000 to 70,000 distinct CDR3 sequences, 5.2% appearing once. The sequencing sample was made of PBMCs. Receptors originate from a human donor with multiple sclerosis. The donor label of this sample is uncertain. CDR3s leave out the opening cysteine and the closing phenylalanine or tryptophan. The listing skips clone size in some rows; elsewhere it reads once, few, many or a size class.

V gene: TRBV5-1
J gene: TRBJ2-1
clone size: many
CDR3 protein: ASRQSGGAYNEQF

V gene: TRBV6-2/TRBV6-3
J gene: TRBJ2-1
clone size: many
CDR3 protein: ASSYRRTGGYNEQF

V gene: TRBV7-6
J gene: TRBJ2-3
clone size: many
CDR3 protein: ASSSGGGTDTQY

V gene: TRBV20-1
J gene: TRBJ2-3
clone size: many
CDR3 protein: SAGLGAGGLGTDTQY

V gene: TRBV10-3
J gene: TRBJ2-1
clone size: many
CDR3 protein: AIATRGGGGSYNEQF

V gene: TRBV12-3/TRBV12-4
J gene: TRBJ1-5
clone size: medium-sized
CDR3 protein: ASSLRRLGNQPQH

V gene: TRBV6-6
J gene: TRBJ2-1
clone size: many
CDR3 protein: ASRRTASSSYNEQF

V gene: TRBV20-1
J gene: TRBJ2-7
clone size: few
CDR3 protein: SASDTPVSYEQY

V gene: TRBV20-1
J gene: TRBJ2-2
clone size: many
CDR3 protein: SARDSTSGGSNTGELF

V gene: TRBV18
J gene: TRBJ1-2
clone size: NA
CDR3 protein: ASSPQGSATPYGYT

V gene: TRBV15
J gene: TRBJ1-1
clone size: many
CDR3 protein: ATSRALGLTTEAF

V gene: TRBV20-1
J gene: TRBJ1-3
clone size: many
CDR3 protein: SARIVSGNTIY

V gene: TRBV5-1
J gene: TRBJ2-7
clone size: many
CDR3 protein: ASSYTGRGRSSYEQY

V gene: TRBV20-1
J gene: TRBJ2-1
clone size: many
CDR3 protein: SARRPGTSGTNNEQF

V gene: TRBV5-1
J gene: TRBJ2-1
clone size: many
CDR3 protein: ASSSSLATEQF

V gene: TRBV5-1
J gene: TRBJ1-2
clone size: many
CDR3 protein: ASSLDGTGPGYT

V gene: TRBV2
J gene: TRBJ1-1
clone size: many
CDR3 protein: ASIKGARTEAF

V gene: TRBV5-4
J gene: TRBJ2-2
clone size: many
CDR3 protein: ASSLGQQNTGELF

V gene: TRBV7-2
J gene: TRBJ2-3
clone size: many
CDR3 protein: ASSHARGEAQY

V gene: TRBV7-9
J gene: TRBJ2-7
clone size: few
CDR3 protein: ASSLRQGPTKQY

V gene: TRBV25-1
J gene: TRBJ1-6
clone size: few
CDR3 protein: ASSSTGTGGNSPLH

V gene: TRBV5-1
J gene: TRBJ2-7
clone size: many
CDR3 protein: ASRPAGGLIQY

V gene: TRBV20-1
J gene: TRBJ2-1
clone size: many
CDR3 protein: SARSLQGSPDRQF

V gene: TRBV11-3
J gene: TRBJ2-1
clone size: many
CDR3 protein: ASSLAPGTPSYNEQF

V gene: TRBV19
J gene: TRBJ1-4
clone size: many
CDR3 protein: ASNNRANEKLF

V gene: TRBV6-2/TRBV6-3
J gene: TRBJ2-2
clone size: few
CDR3 protein: ASSYRDTGELF

V gene: TRBV7-9
J gene: TRBJ1-2
clone size: many
CDR3 protein: ASSLDTGYT

V gene: TRBV3-1
J gene: TRBJ1-6
clone size: NA
CDR3 protein: ASSRAVYNSPLH

V gene: TRBV7-2
J gene: TRBJ2-7
clone size: many
CDR3 protein: ASSLKTSGGSSYEQY

V gene: TRBV20-1
J gene: TRBJ2-3
clone size: many
CDR3 protein: SAREAGANTDTQY

V gene: TRBV9
J gene: TRBJ2-1
clone size: many
CDR3 protein: ASSVGGPHNEQF

V gene: TRBV5-6
J gene: TRBJ2-7
clone size: many
CDR3 protein: ASSFIGRISYEQY

V gene: TRBV12-3/TRBV12-4
J gene: TRBJ1-1
clone size: many
CDR3 protein: ASNPPGQGIEAF

V gene: TRBV5-1
J gene: TRBJ2-7
clone size: many
CDR3 protein: ASSPEGALYEQY

V gene: TRBV5-6
J gene: TRBJ1-4
clone size: many
CDR3 protein: ASSSPQGHTEKLF

V gene: TRBV20-1
J gene: TRBJ2-2
clone size: many
CDR3 protein: SAKKGGDTGELF

V gene: TRBV20-1
J gene: TRBJ2-6
clone size: few
CDR3 protein: SATTLGANVLT

V gene: TRBV20-1
J gene: TRBJ2-2
clone size: many
CDR3 protein: SARELMGTGELF

V gene: TRBV5-6
J gene: TRBJ2-7
clone size: many
CDR3 protein: ASSLGGGGYEQY

V gene: TRBV20-1
J gene: TRBJ1-5
clone size: NA
CDR3 protein: SAPEAGALQPQH

V gene: TRBV20-1
J gene: TRBJ1-2
clone size: many
CDR3 protein: SARRDNNNYGYT

V gene: TRBV6-1
J gene: TRBJ2-1
clone size: few
CDR3 protein: ASSEEDRERGEQF

V gene: TRBV29-1
J gene: TRBJ1-1
clone size: NA
CDR3 protein: SVAGGGEAF

V gene: TRBV20-1
J gene: TRBJ2-3
clone size: many
CDR3 protein: SAPQGWADTQY

V gene: TRBV4-2
J gene: TRBJ2-7
clone size: many
CDR3 protein: ASSQATTANYEQY

V gene: TRBV3-1
J gene: TRBJ2-1
clone size: many
CDR3 protein: ASSPYLAGGGNEQF

V gene: TRBV7-2
J gene: TRBJ2-3
clone size: many
CDR3 protein: ASSLAPSDTQY

V gene: TRBV6-2/TRBV6-3
J gene: TRBJ1-1
clone size: many
CDR3 protein: ASQGGFTEAF

V gene: TRBV7-3
J gene: TRBJ2-7
clone size: many
CDR3 protein: ASSLSGQGTYEQY

V gene: TRBV5-1
J gene: TRBJ2-7
clone size: many
CDR3 protein: ASSLSGNSYEQY

V gene: TRBV29-1
J gene: TRBJ2-7
clone size: many
CDR3 protein: SVVGQAYEQY

V gene: TRBV10-3
J gene: TRBJ2-1
clone size: many
CDR3 protein: ASRDSGGNEQF

V gene: TRBV9
J gene: TRBJ1-4
clone size: many
CDR3 protein: ASSGNRQNEKLF

V gene: TRBV7-9
J gene: TRBJ2-5
clone size: many
CDR3 protein: ASSSSGTRSETQY

V gene: TRBV20-1
J gene: TRBJ2-5
clone size: many
CDR3 protein: SVLAGRTQY

V gene: TRBV9
J gene: TRBJ1-5
clone size: many
CDR3 protein: ASSPGVGASNQPQH

V gene: TRBV20-1
J gene: TRBJ2-4
clone size: many
CDR3 protein: SARPGLAGGPKNIQY

V gene: TRBV11-2
J gene: TRBJ2-1
clone size: many
CDR3 protein: ASSQTGSSYNEQF

V gene: TRBV20-1
J gene: TRBJ1-1
clone size: many
CDR3 protein: SARVTGHINTEAF

V gene: TRBV15
J gene: TRBJ1-3
clone size: many
CDR3 protein: ATSSAPGRNTIY